Shown below are 5 T cell receptor beta chains from a single sample sequenced in a study of blood T cell repertoires in COVID-19. This table comes from immunoSEQ multiplex PCR, and its TCRdb copy is limited to in-frame clones, with some not included. The table has fewer than 350,000 clones, more than 70% seen once; the top ten hold 2% to 2.5%. Sequencing used PBMCs or T cells enriched from blood (not recorded which). The source is a woman aged 60 to 75 in a cohort exposed to, infected with or recovered from COVID-19 (not recorded which).

This chain connects TRBV29-1 to TRBJ1-1; perhaps TRBD1 as D (5 bases). Germline V gene sequence: CDR1 SQVTM, CDR2 ANQGSEA. V was shortened by 3 bases and J by 0 bases, with 11 bases between the two germline ends. The CDR3 totals 14 residues. The CDR3 DNA sequence: TGCAGCGTTGACGGGCGGGGGTTGAACACTGAAGCTTTCTTT. It codes for CSVDGRGLNTEAFF.

V is TRBV27 and J is TRBJ2-4; 7 nucleotides match TRBD1. V lost 5 bases and J lost 13; bases outside the gene matches: 5. The CDR3 consists of 11 residues. The germline CDR1 and CDR2 sequences are MNHEY and SMNVEV (reference sequence). The CDR3 sequence is CASSDREAQYF. The CDR3 coding sequence is TGTGCCAGCAGTGACAGGGAAGCGCAGTACTTC.

The CDR3 loop reads CASSHQLRAFF. The CDR3 DNA sequence: TGTGCCAGCAGCCACCAATTGCGAGCTTTCTTT. The V gene is TRBV3-1 (or the pseudogene TRBV3-2), the J gene TRBJ1-1; no definite D call. In germline, CDR1 is LGHDT, CDR2 YNNKEL (reference sequence). V was pared by 3 bases and J by 10 bases, with 9 bases between. This CDR3 comprises 11 residues.

This chain links TRBV11-2 with TRBJ1-1; no firm D call. V was clipped by 1 base and J by 3 bases, with 6 bases between them. The germline CDR1 and CDR2 sequences are SGHAT and FQNNGV. The CDR3 covers 13 residues. The CDR3 nucleotides read TGTGCCAGCAGCTTAGGACTCTACACTGAAGCTTTCTTT. The encoded protein is CASSLGLYTEAFF.

The chain recombines TRBV7-9 with TRBJ1-2; the D gene is possibly TRBD1 (5 bases). Trimming stripped 5 bases from V and 6 bases from J, with 16 bases between. CDR3 length equals 14 residues. Germline V gene data show CDR1 as SEHNR and CDR2 as FQNEAQ (reference sequence). The CDR3 DNA reads as TGTGCCAGCAGCCAGGCGCAGGGTGCGAATGGCTACACCTTC. Protein product: CASSQAQGANGYTF. Combining the CDR3 with reference TRBV7-9 and TRBJ1-2 gives the whole variable domain DTGVSQNPRHKITKRGQNVTFRCDPISEHNRLYWYRQTLGQGPEFLTYFQNEAQLEKSRLLSDRFSAERPKGSFSTLEIQRTEQGDSAMYLCASSQAQGANGYTFGSGTRLTVV.